The 28 T cell receptor beta chains given below trace back to one sample, sequenced in a study of shared T cell receptors in the human thymus. Libraries were prepared by immunoSEQ multiplex PCR; TCRdb keeps only in-frame clonotypes and omits some of them. The table records some 640,000 clones, more than 75% of them present only once. A further study also used this sample, focusing on human thymus T cells.

Input material: thymocytes. All receptors derive from a boy under three years old with a congenital heart defect.

The genes are TRBV28 and TRBJ2-3, with a tentative D call TRBD1 (6 bases). The germline CDR1 and CDR2 sequences are MDHEN and SYDVKM. The CDR3 runs 13 residues. V lost 10 bases, J lost 1 base, and 12 bases lay in between. The DNA of the CDR3 is TGTGCCACCCACAGGGCGGGCACAGATACGCAGTATTTT. This codes for CATHRAGTDTQYF.

The chain recombines TRBV7-6 with TRBJ1-1; tentative D call: TRBD1 (6 bases). Germline V gene sequence: CDR1 SGHVS, CDR2 FNYEAQ. Trimming cost V 5 bases and J 1 base, with 17 bases left between them. The CDR3 totals 16 residues. In DNA, the CDR3 is TGTGCCAGCAGCGTAGACCACAGGGCGGCGAACACTGAAGCTTTCTTT. Translation: CASSVDHRAANTEAFF.

The chain couples TRBV28 to TRBJ2-7, with D tentatively TRBD1 (6 bases). From germline, CDR1 is MDHEN and CDR2 SYDVKM. The V end was cut by 6 bases, the J end by 4 bases, with 13 bases between. The CDR3 is made up of 13 amino acids. The CDR3 is CASRGRTVYEQYF. The CDR3 DNA follows: TGTGCCAGCAGAGGTCGGACAGTATACGAGCAGTACTTC.

The chain is built from TRBV6-5 and TRBJ2-7; the match to TRBD1 covers 8 bases. Germline values: CDR1 MNHEY, CDR2 SVGAGI. CDR3 length: 13 residues. Trimming removed 2 bases from V and 5 bases from J; junction bases left unmatched: 2. CDR3: CASSYRQGHEQYF. The CDR3 DNA reads TGTGCCAGCAGTTACAGACAGGGGCACGAGCAGTACTTC.

The rearrangement links TRBV5-6 to TRBJ2-3; TRBD2 is a possible D gene (5 bases). Trimming took 0 bases from V and 5 from J, leaving 16 bases between them. Germline-derived CDR1 and CDR2 are SGHDT and YYEEEE. The CDR3 has 16 amino acids. CDR3 DNA: TGTGCCAGCAGCTTGGGGACTCCGACACCGGAAGATACGCAGTATTTT. Protein sequence: CASSLGTPTPEDTQYF.

CDR3 sequence: CASSLEMTGEYEQYF. In DNA form, the CDR3 reads TGCGCCAGCAGCTTGGAGATGACAGGGGAATACGAGCAGTACTTC. The chain has TRBV5-1 and TRBJ2-7; 8 positions agree with TRBD1. The germline gives CDR1 SGHRS, CDR2 YFSETQ. V shed 0 bases, J shed 4 bases, and the junction held 6 bases outside the gene matches. This CDR3 contains 15 residues.

V gene TRBV5-4 combines with J gene TRBJ2-3; 8 bases align to TRBD2. The V and J ends lost 0 bases and 4 bases, in that order; junction bases with no gene match: 7. Per germline, CDR1 SGHNT and CDR2 YYREEE (reference sequence). The CDR3 loop spans 16 amino acids. The CDR3 loop is CASSLARGGGADTQYF. The CDR3 coding sequence is TGTGCCAGCAGCTTGGCCCGGGGGGGCGGGGCAGATACGCAGTATTTT.

The rearrangement uses TRBV5-5 and TRBJ1-2; possibly TRBD1 for D (5 bases). CDR1 and CDR2 from the germline V gene are SGHKS and YYEKEE (reference sequence). V was cut by 4 bases and J by 4 bases, with 14 bases left in between. The CDR3 is 14 residues long. The chain's CDR3 is CASSTLGLRYGYTF. DNA of the CDR3: TGTGCCAGCAGCACTCTGGGGCTTCGCTATGGCTACACCTTC.

CDR3 loop: CASSYVAGNYEQYF. The DNA for the CDR3 is TGTGCCAGCAGTTATGTAGCGGGAAACTACGAGCAGTACTTC. The chain joins TRBV6-5 to TRBJ2-5, with 8 bases that match TRBD2. The J call may be wrong; the DNA end is better matched by TRBJ2-7. The CDR3 consists of 14 residues. Germline CDR1 reads MNHEY; CDR2 reads SVGAGI.

This clone came up once. CDR3 bases: TGTGCCAGCTCATTGGAACAGGGAGTTTATGGCTACACCTTC. Its protein product is CASSLEQGVYGYTF. The chain couples TRBV18 to TRBJ1-2, with a possible D match to TRBD1 (6 bases). The CDR3 spans 14 residues. Trimming shortened V by 5 bases and J by 5 bases, and 15 bases separated the two germline ends. CDR1 is KGHSH and CDR2 is LQKENI in the germline V gene.

In DNA, the CDR3 is TGTGCCAGCGGCCCCCGACAGGGGGCGGGAACTGAAGCTTTCTTT. Amino acids: CASGPRQGAGTEAFF. The chain uses TRBV28 and TRBJ1-1, with 10 bases fitting TRBD1. Germline CDR1 MDHEN, CDR2 SYDVKM. There are 15 residues in the CDR3. Unmatched junction bases numbered 11, after V lost 8 bases and J lost 5 bases.

The chain has TRBV4-1 and TRBJ1-2; D is possibly TRBD1 (6 bases). V was pared by 0 bases and J by 1 base, with 12 bases between. Germline assignment: CDR1 MGHRA and CDR2 YSYEKL. CDR3 length: 16 residues. The CDR3, as DNA: TGCGCCAGCAGCCAAGACGCGGACAGCGATAACTATGGCTACACCTTC. Translating gives CASSQDADSDNYGYTF.

The chain has TRBV7-9 and TRBJ2-3; D may be TRBD2 (5 bases). The V gene's germline CDR1 is SEHNR and CDR2 FQNEAQ (reference sequence). The CDR3 sequence is 16 residues long. V dropped 3 bases and J dropped 2 bases, with 15 bases sitting between them. CDR3 in amino acids: CASSLGRVDNTDTQYF. The DNA of the CDR3 is TGTGCCAGCAGCTTGGGGAGAGTTGATAACACAGATACGCAGTATTTT.

The chain has TRBV28 and TRBJ1-4, with 9 bases that match TRBD1. Germline lookup yields CDR1 MDHEN and CDR2 SYDVKM. The CDR3 sequence is 18 residues long. J was trimmed by 7 bases and V by 6 bases; bases with no gene match: 18. CDR3 amino acids: CASSNRDRASIGREKLFF. The CDR3 DNA is TGTGCCAGCAGCAACCGGGACAGGGCTTCAATTGGCCGTGAAAAACTGTTTTTT.

J is TRBJ2-3 and V is TRBV7-2; 7 nucleotides agree with TRBD2. V was clipped by 1 base and J by 5 bases; unmatched bases: 6. The V gene's germline CDR1 is SGHTA and CDR2 FQGNSA. The CDR3 is made up of 15 amino acids. The CDR3 loop is CASSLEAGVEDTQYF. In nucleotides, the CDR3 is TGTGCCAGCAGCTTAGAGGCGGGAGTCGAAGATACGCAGTATTTT.

The CDR3 DNA is TGCGCCAGCAGCCTACAGCGGGGGCCCCACGAGCAGTACTTC. Translation: CASSLQRGPHEQYF. The chain recombines TRBV4-3 with TRBJ2-7; TRBD2 matches 8 bases. The CDR3 runs to 14 residues. The germline V gene encodes CDR1 LGHNA and CDR2 YSLEER. J lost 5 bases, V lost 4 bases, and 7 bases had no gene match.

This chain connects TRBV6-1 to TRBJ2-5; TRBD1 might be the D (5 bases). The CDR3 covers 14 residues. V lost 8 bases and J 4 bases, leaving 17 bases between the germline ends. The germline V gene has CDR1 MNHNS and CDR2 SASEGT. CDR3 bases: TGTGCCAGCGGAATATCAGGGAACAGAGAGACCCAGTACTTC. It is translated as CASGISGNRETQYF.

The V gene is TRBV11-2, the J gene TRBJ1-2; 8 bases match TRBD1. Trimming at V came to 4 bases and at J to 7 bases, leaving 14 bases not matched to a gene. CDR3 length: 16 residues. In germline, CDR1 is SGHAT, CDR2 FQNNGV. The CDR3 DNA is TGTGCCAGCAGCTCTAGGGTGGAACAGGGGGTTATTGGCTACACCTTC. Protein sequence: CASSSRVEQGVIGYTF.

Turning to this clone: One junction end does not reproduce the germline sequence, and a read error may be involved. The sample holds other DNA sequences that translate to the same CDR3. The chain joins TRBV28 to TRBJ1-6; D perhaps matches TRBD1 (5 bases). The CDR3 is 18 residues long. Germline V gene lookup returns CDR1 MDHEN and CDR2 SYDVKM. The CDR3 DNA sequence: TGTGCCAGCAGTTTGGGGCCAGACGGTAGCTCCTATAATTCCCCCCTCCACTTT. Amino acids: CASSLGPDGSSYNSPLHF.

The chain uses TRBV15 and TRBJ1-4; weak D call: TRBD1 (5 bases). This CDR3 is built from 15 residues. The germline V gene encodes CDR1 LNHNV and CDR2 YYDKDF (reference sequence). V shed 3 bases and J shed 7 bases, with 15 bases lying between them. The CDR3 DNA reads TGTGCCACCAGCAGGGAGGGGCGCTTTCCTGAAAAACTGTTTTTT. Its protein is CATSREGRFPEKLFF.

A single count supports this clone. The gene calls are TRBV27 and TRBJ2-2; D call uncertain. Germline V gene lookup returns CDR1 MNHEY and CDR2 SMNVEV (reference sequence). The CDR3 is made up of 14 amino acids. The ends were cut back, 5 bases at V and 7 bases at J, with 14 bases in the middle. Here the CDR3 DNA reads TGTGCCAGCAGTGCAATCGCCGAGGTCGGGGAGCTGTTTTTT. It codes for CASSAIAEVGELFF.

This rearrangement joins TRBV28 to TRBJ1-2, with a tentative D call TRBD1 (6 bases). The V gene's germline CDR1 is MDHEN and CDR2 SYDVKM. The CDR3 is 15 residues long. Trimming stripped 6 bases from V and 0 bases from J, with 14 bases between. The CDR3 bases are TGTGCCAGCAGGCTAGACAGGACTTCTAACTATGGCTACACCTTC. Translating gives CASRLDRTSNYGYTF.

V and J are TRBV18 and TRBJ2-7; D possibly corresponds to TRBD1 (6 bases). Germline V gives CDR1 KGHSH, CDR2 LQKENI. Deletions cut 3 bases from V and 2 bases from J, with 14 bases between. The CDR3 runs 15 residues. Here the CDR3 DNA reads TGTGCCAGCTCACCTCTATCGGGACACACCTACGAGCAGTACTTC. Residues: CASSPLSGHTYEQYF.

J is TRBJ1-4 and V is TRBV7-8; 7 nucleotides line up with TRBD1. V lost 5 bases, J lost 5 bases, and 8 bases stayed unmatched. CDR1 SGHVS and CDR2 FQNEAQ come from the germline V gene. This CDR3 has 15 amino acids. This chain's CDR3 is CASSATGLRNEKLFF. The CDR3 DNA is TGTGCCAGCAGCGCGACAGGGCTAAGGAATGAAAAACTGTTTTTT.

This chain uses TRBV7-2 with TRBJ1-6; 7 nucleotides line up with TRBD1. Trimming took 1 base from V and 5 from J; bases not matched to a gene: 11. The CDR3 is 18 amino acids. Germline loops: CDR1 SGHTA, CDR2 FQGNSA. CDR3: CASSLGQGTSNDNSPLHF. The CDR3 DNA reads as TGTGCCAGCAGCTTAGGACAGGGAACGTCGAACGATAATTCACCCCTCCACTTT.

The chain links TRBV19 to TRBJ1-5; TRBD1 is a possible D gene (6 bases). The CDR3 loop spans 16 amino acids. Germline CDR1 is LNHDA and CDR2 is SQIVND (reference sequence). V was pared by 4 bases and J by 5 bases, with 18 bases between. DNA for the CDR3: TGTGCCAGTAGTACCCAACGGGGGGCCCGCGATCAGCCCCAGCATTTT. Translated: CASSTQRGARDQPQHF.

The V gene is TRBV7-9, the J gene TRBJ2-3; 8 bases fit TRBD2. This CDR3 is 16 amino acids long. Germline CDR1 reads SEHNR; CDR2 reads FQNEAQ (reference sequence). The junction had 3 bases not matched to a gene; V was cut back by 1 base and J by 0 bases. The CDR3 DNA reads TGTGCCAGCAGCTTAGGTACTAGCGGCAGCACAGATACGCAGTATTTT. Its protein is CASSLGTSGSTDTQYF.

J is TRBJ2-1 and V is TRBV14; tentatively, D is TRBD1 (6 bases). CDR3 length: 16 residues. V was cut by 5 bases and J by 6 bases, with 20 bases left in between. Germline V gives CDR1 SGHDN, CDR2 FVKESK. This CDR3 is CASSTQRQGRLNEQFF. The CDR3 DNA sequence: TGTGCCAGCAGCACACAGAGGCAGGGGAGACTCAATGAGCAGTTCTTC.